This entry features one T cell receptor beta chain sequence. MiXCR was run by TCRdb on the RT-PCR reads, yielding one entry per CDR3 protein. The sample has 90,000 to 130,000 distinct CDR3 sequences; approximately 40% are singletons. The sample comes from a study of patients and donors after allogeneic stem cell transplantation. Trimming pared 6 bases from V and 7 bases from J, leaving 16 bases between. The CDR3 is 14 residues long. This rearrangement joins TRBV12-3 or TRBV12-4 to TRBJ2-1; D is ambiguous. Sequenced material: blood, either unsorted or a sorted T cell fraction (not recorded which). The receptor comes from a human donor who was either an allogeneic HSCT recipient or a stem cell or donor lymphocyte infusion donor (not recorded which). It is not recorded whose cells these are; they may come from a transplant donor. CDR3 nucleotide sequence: TGTGCCAGCAGATCCGGGCCCAAGGCGAATGAGCAGTTCTTC. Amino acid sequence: CASRSGPKANEQFF.